One and the same sample provided the 25 T cell receptor beta chains below, sequenced in a study of metastatic and nonmetastatic thyroid tumors. Patients had received no treatment of any kind before thyroid surgery. TCRdb used MiXCR to call clones anew from the PCR reads. This table holds tens of thousands of clones, 9.5% to 12% found once. The material sequenced was blood. The receptors stem from a female donor with papillary thyroid cancer or a benign thyroid nodule (not recorded which). Some clones in this sample may be carry-over from other donors' samples.

The sample holds many counts of this clone. This may be a read error, as it is one base from a much larger clone. The chain couples TRBV4-2 to TRBJ2-7, with D unclear. CDR3 length: 15 residues. Trimming shortened V by 1 base and J by 6 bases, and 16 bases separated the two germline ends. Per germline, CDR1 LGHNA and CDR2 YNFKEQ. The CDR3 nucleotides read TGTGCCAGCAGCCAAGTCTGGGTGGAGAGTTGCGAGCAGTACTTC. Amino acid sequence: CASSQVWVESCEQYF.

There are a few counts of this clone. The chain uses TRBV6-1 and TRBJ2-7; the D gene is possibly TRBD1 (5 bases). Trimming removed 6 bases from V and 3 bases from J, with 12 bases in between. Germline V gene lookup returns CDR1 MNHNS and CDR2 SASEGT. The CDR3 has 13 residues. This CDR3 is CASRAGYIYEQYF. The CDR3 coding sequence is TGTGCCAGCAGGGCAGGGTATATCTACGAGCAGTACTTC.

This clone was detected many times. The chain couples TRBV18 to TRBJ2-5; D not resolved. This CDR3 contains 12 residues. CDR1 KGHSH and CDR2 LQKENI come from the germline V gene. The germline V and J ends were trimmed by 2 bases and 5 bases, with 6 bases remaining between them. This CDR3 reads CASSPFMETQYF. CDR3 DNA sequence: TGTGCCAGCTCACCATTTATGGAGACCCAGTACTTC.

The table lists this clone with many counts. The chain has TRBV4-2 and TRBJ2-3; D gene unclear. The germline gives CDR1 LGHNA, CDR2 YNFKEQ. Trimming removed 0 bases from V and 1 base from J, with 8 bases in between. This CDR3 has 15 residues. CDR3 nucleotide sequence: TGTGCCAGCAGCCAAGATCATTTGGGCACAGATACGCAGTATTTT. It yields the protein CASSQDHLGTDTQYF.

This clone has ten or more counts. The V gene is TRBV14, the J gene TRBJ2-7, with unresolved D. The V and J ends lost 1 base and 7 bases respectively, with 11 bases between them. CDR3 size: 13 residues. The germline CDR1 and CDR2 sequences are SGHDN and FVKESK. This CDR3 reads CASSQAVPGEQYF. CDR3 in DNA: TGTGCCAGCAGCCAAGCCGTCCCCGGGGAGCAGTACTTC.

The V and J genes are TRBV6-1 and TRBJ2-1, with D perhaps TRBD2 (5 bases). This CDR3 is built from 16 residues. CDR1 is MNHNS, CDR2 SASEGT, per germline. Trimming stripped 6 bases from V and 7 bases from J, with 22 bases between. CDR3 coding DNA: TGTGCCAGCAGAGACTGGATAAGCGGCCAAGGGAATGAGCAGTTCTTC. It encodes CASRDWISGQGNEQFF.

This clone came up many times. This CDR3 is also generated by other DNA sequences in the sample. V is TRBV6-1 and J is TRBJ2-7; 12 bases line up with TRBD2. The CDR3 extends over 16 amino acids. Germline trimming cut 8 bases from V and 9 bases from J; bases unmatched to any gene: 17. Germline CDR1 and CDR2: MNHNS and SASEGT. The CDR3 coding sequence is TGTGCCAGCTCTAAAGGGGCGACTAGCGGGAGCTCGGGGCAGTACTTC. It is translated as CASSKGATSGSSGQYF.

The table lists this clone with many counts. The gene calls are TRBV28 and TRBJ1-5; D is possibly TRBD1 (5 bases). From germline, CDR1 is MDHEN and CDR2 SYDVKM. V lost 7 bases to trimming and J lost 4 bases, with 11 bases between them. The CDR3 sequence is 13 residues long. The CDR3 DNA reads as TGTGCCAGCACCTGGGGGGAAAATCAGCCCCAGCATTTT. It yields the protein CASTWGENQPQHF.

This chain links TRBV11-2 with TRBJ2-7; 8 positions match TRBD2. Germline trimming cut 2 bases from V and 4 bases from J; bases unmatched to any gene: 4. Germline V gene lookup returns CDR1 SGHAT and CDR2 FQNNGV. CDR3 length equals 14 residues. The CDR3 region has the DNA TGTGCCAGCAGCTTAAGCGGGAGTCGGTACGAGCAGTACTTC. Its translation is CASSLSGSRYEQYF.

There are many counts of this clone. The J gene is TRBJ1-6, the V gene TRBV19, with D tentatively TRBD1 (5 bases). This CDR3 contains 14 residues. Germline V lookup: CDR1 LNHDA, CDR2 SQIVND (reference sequence). Trimming removed 11 bases at V and 6 bases at J, with 17 bases between. CDR3 region: CACGATPGNSPLHF. The CDR3 nucleotides are TGTGCCTGTGGGGCAACCCCAGGTAATTCACCCCTCCACTTT.

This clone turned up a few times. This rearrangement joins TRBV27 to TRBJ2-6; possible D gene TRBD1, 5 bases. Trimming took 1 base from V and 0 from J, leaving 10 bases between them. This CDR3 is built from 17 residues. The germline V gene encodes CDR1 MNHEY and CDR2 SMNVEV (reference sequence). The CDR3 is CASSLFPGASGANVLTF. CDR3 nucleotides: TGTGCCAGCAGTTTATTCCCTGGGGCCTCTGGGGCCAACGTCCTGACTTTC.

This clone showed up many times. A much larger clone is a single base away; this may be a read error. The CDR3 carries no conserved terminal phenylalanine or tryptophan, so it likely arises from a read error. The rearrangement links TRBV19 to TRBJ2-7; D perhaps matches TRBD1 (6 bases). The CDR3 has 13 amino acids. Germline values: CDR1 LNHDA, CDR2 SQIVND (reference sequence). The ends were cut back, 4 bases at V and 2 bases at J, with 9 bases in the middle. CDR3 nucleotides: TGTGCCAGTAGTACGACAGGAGCCTACGAGCAGTACCTC. Translated, it gives CASSTTGAYEQYL.

This clone was recorded many times. The sample carries other DNA sequences with the same CDR3. The chain recombines TRBV24-1 with TRBJ1-6, with a weak D call TRBD1 (5 bases). V lost 3 bases to trimming and J lost 5 bases, with 10 bases between them. The CDR3 consists of 15 residues. CDR1 is KGHDR and CDR2 is SFDVKD in the germline V gene. CDR3 in amino acids: CATSDPTEDNSPLHF. CDR3 in DNA: TGTGCCACCAGTGATCCGACAGAGGATAATTCACCCCTCCACTTT.

This clone was seen a handful of times. This chain links TRBV6-2 or TRBV6-3 with TRBJ2-1; 11 bases match TRBD2. Germline CDR1 MNHEY, CDR2 SVGEGT. The J segment lost 3 bases and the V segment lost 6 bases, leaving 10 bases of the junction unmatched. The CDR3 consists of 17 residues. DNA of the CDR3: TGTGCCAGCAGCCTCCCAGTACTAGCGGGAGACTACAATGAGCAGTTCTTC. It yields the protein CASSLPVLAGDYNEQFF.

This clone was picked up many times. The J gene is TRBJ2-5, the V gene TRBV20-1; 8 bases map to TRBD1. The CDR3 is 14 amino acids. Germline V gives CDR1 DFQATT, CDR2 SNEGSKA (reference sequence). Trimming cost V 3 bases and J 2 bases; bases outside gene matches: 5. The chain's CDR3 is CSARSWTGQETQYF. CDR3 bases: TGCAGTGCTAGGTCTTGGACAGGGCAAGAGACCCAGTACTTC.

There are many counts of this clone. The genes are TRBV4-2 and TRBJ2-1, with D possibly TRBD1 on 5 matching bases. This CDR3 is 13 amino acids long. Trimming pared 0 bases from V and 10 bases from J, leaving 10 bases between. Per germline, CDR1 LGHNA and CDR2 YNFKEQ. CDR3 amino acids: CASSQDRGYEQFF. In DNA form, the CDR3 reads TGTGCCAGCAGCCAAGATAGGGGTTACGAGCAGTTCTTC.

This rearrangement joins TRBV20-1 to TRBJ2-1; 8 positions match TRBD2. The assigned J gene may be wrong: the sequence end matches TRBJ2-5 better. The CDR3 loop spans 15 amino acids. Germline-derived CDR1 and CDR2 are DFQATT and SNEGSKA (reference sequence). For the CDR3, the DNA is TGCAGTGCTAGACTGACTAGCGTTGGAGGAGAGACCCAGTACTTC. This encodes CSARLTSVGGETQYF.

This clone was detected a few times. The chain carries TRBV4-3 and TRBJ2-4; TRBD1 agrees at 9 bases. J lost 3 bases, V lost 0 bases, and 6 bases had no gene match. The CDR3 has 17 amino acids. Germline loops: CDR1 LGHNA, CDR2 YSLEER. The CDR3 protein is CASSQDQGQGSKNIQYF. The DNA of the CDR3 is TGCGCCAGCAGCCAAGATCAGGGACAGGGTAGCAAAAACATTCAGTACTTC.

In its sample, this clone was seen many times. The V and J genes are TRBV9 and TRBJ2-1; 14 bases align to TRBD2. The V and J ends lost 0 bases and 0 bases, in that order; junction bases with no gene match: 5. This CDR3 spans 19 amino acids. The germline V gene encodes CDR1 SGDLS and CDR2 YYNGEE. The CDR3 reads CASSVGGLAGALSYNEQFF. The CDR3 DNA follows: TGTGCCAGCAGCGTAGGGGGACTAGCGGGAGCTCTCTCCTACAATGAGCAGTTCTTC.

At least ten counts were recorded for this clone. V and J are TRBV7-3 and TRBJ2-6, with 8 bases identical to TRBD1. This CDR3 contains 19 residues. Germline CDR1 reads SGHTA; CDR2 reads FQGTGA. The J segment lost 3 bases and the V segment lost 3 bases, leaving 13 bases of the junction unmatched. For the CDR3, the DNA is TGTGCCAGCAGCTTCCGGGCGCGGACAGGGTGGGATGGGGCCAACGTCCTGACTTTC. Its translation is CASSFRARTGWDGANVLTF.

The chain joins TRBV9 to TRBJ2-7; 8 nucleotides align to TRBD2. The length of the CDR3 is 16 residues. From germline, CDR1 is SGDLS and CDR2 YYNGEE. V lost 3 bases to trimming and J lost 0 bases; unmatched junction nucleotides: 8. DNA of the CDR3: TGTGCCAGCAGCGCCCCTCGACTAGCGACCTCCTACGAGCAGTACTTC. Protein product: CASSAPRLATSYEQYF.

This clone was seen ten or more times. This chain connects TRBV5-1 to TRBJ1-3; D possibly corresponds to TRBD1 (5 bases). V lost 0 bases and J 4 bases, leaving 14 bases between the germline ends. CDR3 length equals 16 residues. Germline-derived CDR1 and CDR2 are SGHRS and YFSETQ. CDR3 sequence (DNA): TGCGCCAGCAGCTTGGTAGGGACGCCGCGCGGAAACACCATATATTTT. Translating gives CASSLVGTPRGNTIYF.

The rearrangement links TRBV4-1 to TRBJ1-2, with D tentatively TRBD1 (5 bases). V dropped 1 base and J dropped 3 bases, with 15 bases sitting between them. The CDR3 is 16 amino acids. Germline V lookup: CDR1 MGHRA, CDR2 YSYEKL. The CDR3 here is CASSQGCVGAYYGYTF. In nucleotides, the CDR3 is TGCGCCAGCAGCCAAGGTTGTGTAGGGGCATACTATGGCTACACCTTC.

This clone appeared many times. This chain uses TRBV27 with TRBJ2-2, with TRBD1 identical over 7 bases. CDR1 is MNHEY and CDR2 is SMNVEV in the germline V gene (reference sequence). CDR3 length equals 16 residues. Losses at the gene ends were 2 bases for V and 1 base for J; bases not matched to a gene: 4. The CDR3 DNA reads as TGTGCCAGCAGTTTACGGACAGGTTTGAACACCGGGGAGCTGTTTTTT. The encoded protein is CASSLRTGLNTGELFF.

This clone was counted at least ten times. The rearrangement uses TRBV7-9 and TRBJ2-5; D is unresolved. This CDR3 comprises 14 residues. Germline V lookup: CDR1 SEHNR, CDR2 FQNEAQ (reference sequence). V lost 5 bases, J lost 5 bases, and 15 bases lay in between. CDR3: CASSTQTVWETQYF. CDR3 coding DNA: TGTGCCAGCAGCACACAAACGGTTTGGGAGACCCAGTACTTC.